These T cell receptor beta chains were read from a single sample in a study of shared clonotypes between healthy human individuals. This table comes from immunoSEQ multiplex PCR, and its TCRdb copy is limited to in-frame clones, with some not included. Of a few million clones detected, 90% to 97% appear once; the ten largest clones hold about 0.13%. Specimen: naive CD4+ T cells sorted from blood. The origin of the receptors is a man between 18 and 29 years old in good health. Both conserved end residues are trimmed from each CDR3. Where a row states a size, it is once, few, many or the class of an expanded clone; other rows omit it.

v_gene: TRBV9; abundance: NA; CDR3aa: ASSETSGYQETQY
v_gene: TRBV10-3; abundance: NA; CDR3aa: AISDGGTSYNEQF
v_gene: TRBV5-1; abundance: NA; CDR3aa: ASSLGEAAYNEQF
v_gene: TRBV2; abundance: once; CDR3aa: ASSEKGYGYT
v_gene: TRBV14; abundance: NA; CDR3aa: ASSQGGFFYEQY
v_gene: TRBV30; abundance: once; CDR3aa: AWSQRDYEQY
v_gene: TRBV2; abundance: once; CDR3aa: ASSGLDYEQY
v_gene: TRBV20-1; abundance: NA; CDR3aa: SASLADEQY
v_gene: TRBV25-1; abundance: NA; CDR3aa: ASSGNRFTEAF
v_gene: TRBV10-3; abundance: once; CDR3aa: AISTRAGAGELF
v_gene: TRBV21-1; abundance: NA; CDR3aa: ARAYEQY
v_gene: TRBV2; abundance: NA; CDR3aa: ASSYRGGNSPLH
v_gene: TRBV5-1; abundance: NA; CDR3aa: ASSPEAGDLYNEQF
v_gene: TRBV6-5; abundance: NA; CDR3aa: ASSYARELNYGYT
v_gene: TRBV19; abundance: NA; CDR3aa: ASGIGAGELF
v_gene: TRBV29-1; abundance: NA; CDR3aa: SVEVTTYEQY
v_gene: TRBV19; abundance: NA; CDR3aa: ASSIARGNEQF
v_gene: TRBV28; abundance: NA; CDR3aa: ASNPGGRNEKLF
v_gene: TRBV18; abundance: NA; CDR3aa: ASSPKENIQY
v_gene: TRBV2; abundance: NA; CDR3aa: ASTETGSPYNEQF
v_gene: TRBV18; abundance: NA; CDR3aa: ASSQDRVDTGELF
v_gene: TRBV7-8; abundance: NA; CDR3aa: ASSLDLRHSGNTIY
v_gene: TRBV11-3; abundance: NA; CDR3aa: ASSFTSGTAADTQY
v_gene: TRBV2; abundance: NA; CDR3aa: ASTPTGYTDTQY
v_gene: TRBV28; abundance: NA; CDR3aa: ASRTGHYGYT
v_gene: TRBV10-3; abundance: NA; CDR3aa: ASSLGPPRPGANVLT
v_gene: TRBV18; abundance: NA; CDR3aa: ASSPRVTDTQY
v_gene: TRBV30; abundance: NA; CDR3aa: AWTRLTQTKNIQY
v_gene: TRBV28; abundance: NA; CDR3aa: ASSPIGASSYNEQF
v_gene: TRBV9; abundance: NA; CDR3aa: ASSSPRESYEQY
v_gene: TRBV2; abundance: NA; CDR3aa: ASIELSSYNEQF
v_gene: TRBV6-1; abundance: NA; CDR3aa: ASSELYQGYNEQF
v_gene: TRBV7-2; abundance: few; CDR3aa: ASSVTTGISYGYT
v_gene: TRBV5-1; abundance: once; CDR3aa: ASSLSPVGGRPTDTQY
v_gene: TRBV18; abundance: few; CDR3aa: ASSPPGTDTQY
v_gene: TRBV29-1; abundance: NA; CDR3aa: SGSRDRLLNTEAF
v_gene: TRBV11-2; abundance: NA; CDR3aa: ASPSGLTYEQY
v_gene: TRBV9; abundance: NA; CDR3aa: ASSVGGQGDSPLH
v_gene: TRBV7-2; abundance: NA; CDR3aa: ASSLSYGNTIY
v_gene: TRBV30; abundance: NA; CDR3aa: AWRGGRGSSGNTIY
v_gene: TRBV6-5; abundance: NA; CDR3aa: ASGRDQETQY
v_gene: TRBV2; abundance: NA; CDR3aa: ASSEGSTSTEQF
v_gene: TRBV28; abundance: NA; CDR3aa: ASSLLARNYGYT
v_gene: TRBV5-1; abundance: NA; CDR3aa: ASSLEMTGSTEAF
v_gene: TRBV27; abundance: NA; CDR3aa: ASSFQGGYYEQY
v_gene: TRBV5-4; abundance: NA; CDR3aa: ASSHIGTGAYEQY
v_gene: TRBV18; abundance: NA; CDR3aa: ASSPPGQSYEQY
v_gene: TRBV5-1; abundance: NA; CDR3aa: ASSLGTSGNTIY
v_gene: TRBV18; abundance: NA; CDR3aa: ASSANRGQDEQY
v_gene: TRBV28; abundance: NA; CDR3aa: ASSSPTTGTSSQPQH
v_gene: TRBV10-3; abundance: few; CDR3aa: ATIRESIY